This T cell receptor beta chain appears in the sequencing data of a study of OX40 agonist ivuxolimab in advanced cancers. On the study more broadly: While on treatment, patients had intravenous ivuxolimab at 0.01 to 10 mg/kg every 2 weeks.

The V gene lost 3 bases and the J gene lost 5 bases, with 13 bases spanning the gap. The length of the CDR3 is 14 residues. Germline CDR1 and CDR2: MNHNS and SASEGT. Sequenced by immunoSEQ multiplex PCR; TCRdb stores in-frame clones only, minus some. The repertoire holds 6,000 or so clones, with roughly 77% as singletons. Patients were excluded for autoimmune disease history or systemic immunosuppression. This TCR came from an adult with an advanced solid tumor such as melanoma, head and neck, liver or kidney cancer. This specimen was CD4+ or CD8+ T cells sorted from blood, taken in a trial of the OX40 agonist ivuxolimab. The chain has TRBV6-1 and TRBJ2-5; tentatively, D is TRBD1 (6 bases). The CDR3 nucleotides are TGTGCCAGCAGTGAGGGGGCCGCTCCCGAGACCCAGTACTTC. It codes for CASSEGAAPETQYF.